These T cell receptor beta chains were read from a single sample in a study of T-cell reconstitution after alpha-beta-depleted transplantation in children. TCRdb re-called the PCR reads with MiXCR, one entry per CDR3 protein. The table has about 200,000 distinct CDR3 sequences, roughly 15% seen once. Sequencing was performed on PBMCs from the stem cell graft donor, taken from the stem cell graft. These receptors were taken from a human donor who donated a stem cell graft to a child with acute lymphoblastic leukemia. Both conserved end residues are part of each CDR3. The D gene is left open where the match is weak. Some rows have no size entry. The others give once, few or many, or a class for an expanded clone.

-,TRBJ1-5,TRBV12-3/TRBV12-4,many,CASSWSRRGHQPQHF,TGTGCCAGCAGTTGGTCAAGGAGGGGTCATCAGCCCCAGCATTTT
-,TRBJ1-1,TRBV5-1,many,CASSFFGGATTEAFF,TGCGCCAGCAGCTTTTTCGGTGGCGCGACCACTGAAGCTTTCTTT
TRBD2,TRBJ2-1,TRBV20-1,few,CSARGLGGLAAYNEQFF,TGCAGTGCTAGAGGCCTCGGAGGACTAGCGGCCTACAATGAGCAGTTCTTC
-,TRBJ2-7,TRBV12-3/TRBV12-4,many,CASMQEGYEQYF,TGTGCCAGCATGCAGGAGGGCTACGAGCAGTACTTC
TRBD2,TRBJ2-1,TRBV5-1,many,CASSQGTSGNSYNEQFF,TGCGCCAGCAGCCAAGGGACTAGCGGAAACTCCTACAATGAGCAGTTCTTC
TRBD1,TRBJ2-3,TRBV20-1,many,CSARDLRVQGADTQYF,TGCAGTGCTAGAGATTTGCGGGTACAGGGGGCGGATACGCAGTATTTT
-,TRBJ2-2,TRBV5-1,many,CASSSDTGNTGELFF,TGCGCCAGCAGCTCAGATACGGGAAACACCGGGGAGCTGTTTTTT
-,TRBJ1-1,TRBV27,many,CASSSPDHRALGAEAFF,TGTGCCAGCAGTTCCCCCGACCACAGGGCCCTGGGGGCTGAAGCTTTCTTT
-,TRBJ2-1,TRBV4-1,many,CASSQAGVTYNEQFF,TGCGCCAGCAGCCAAGCGGGTGTTACCTACAATGAGCAGTTCTTC
-,TRBJ2-4,TRBV5-1,many,CASSMRTDNIQYF,TGCGCCAGCAGCATGCGGACGGACAACATTCAGTACTTC
-,TRBJ2-5,TRBV11-2,many,CASSLMRTPETQYF,TGTGCCAGCAGCTTAATGAGGACCCCAGAGACCCAGTACTTC
TRBD2,TRBJ2-3,TRBV5-1,many,CASSLSGRDDTQYF,TGCGCCAGCAGCTTGAGCGGGAGGGACGATACGCAGTATTTT
-,TRBJ1-1,TRBV12-3/TRBV12-4,many,CASSLGFTEAFF,TGTGCCAGCAGTTTAGGGTTCACTGAAGCTTTCTTT
-,TRBJ1-5,TRBV5-1,many,CASSLEGADHQPQHF,TGCGCCAGCAGCTTGGAAGGAGCGGATCATCAGCCCCAGCATTTT
-,TRBJ2-1,TRBV11-2,few,CASSFTGGVSYGGGYNEQFF,TGTGCCAGCAGCTTTACAGGGGGGGTTTCTTACGGAGGTGGGTACAATGAGCAGTTCTTC
-,TRBJ2-7,TRBV29-1,-,CSVSNSYYEQYF,TGCAGCGTTAGTAACTCCTACTACGAGCAGTACTTC
-,TRBJ1-6,TRBV7-8,many,CASGGSRNSPLHF,TGTGCCAGCGGAGGCTCTCGTAATTCACCCCTCCACTTT
-,TRBJ2-7,TRBV5-5,many,CASSLVRFAYEQYF,TGTGCCAGCAGCTTGGTAAGGTTCGCCTACGAGCAGTACTTC
-,TRBJ2-7,TRBV4-1,few,CASSQAASLKQPGKSSYEQYF,TGCGCCAGCAGCCAAGCTGCTAGCCTAAAACAGCCGGGGAAAAGCTCCTACGAGCAGTACTTC
TRBD1,TRBJ2-5,TRBV20-1,few,CSATNPLTGGKETQYF,TGCAGTGCTACCAACCCTTTGACAGGGGGCAAGGAGACCCAGTACTTC
TRBD2,TRBJ2-4,TRBV4-2,many,CASSRGGKNIQYF,TGTGCCAGCAGTCGGGGGGGGAAAAACATTCAGTACTTC
-,TRBJ1-4,TRBV9,many,CASSRDSPNEKLFF,TGTGCCAGCAGCAGAGACAGCCCTAATGAAAAACTGTTTTTT
-,TRBJ2-1,TRBV6-1,few,CASSESGQRASNEQFF,TGTGCCAGCAGTGAATCGGGACAGCGGGCCTCCAATGAGCAGTTCTTC
TRBD1,TRBJ2-4,TRBV11-2,many,CASSPARDRGTIQYF,TGTGCCAGCAGCCCTGCCCGGGACAGGGGAACCATTCAGTACTTC
-,TRBJ1-1,TRBV12-3/TRBV12-4,many,CASSLQGSWTEAFF,TGTGCCAGCAGTTTACAGGGATCGTGGACTGAAGCTTTCTTT
TRBD1,TRBJ2-7,TRBV19,-,CASSTGGYEQYF,TGTGCCAGTAGTACAGGGGGCTACGAGCAGTACTTC
-,TRBJ2-3,TRBV6-1,many,CASSELARDTQYF,TGTGCCAGCAGTGAACTAGCCCGGGATACGCAGTATTTT
TRBD1,TRBJ2-1,TRBV5-1,many,CASSYGTDTYNEQFF,TGCGCCAGCAGCTACGGGACAGATACTTACAATGAGCAGTTCTTC
TRBD1,TRBJ2-2,TRBV5-6,-,CASSLGQLTGELFF,TGTGCCAGCAGCCTGGGACAGCTCACCGGGGAGCTGTTTTTT
-,TRBJ2-7,TRBV19,-,CASRRKGVYEQYF,TGTGCCAGCCGCCGGAAGGGGGTCTACGAGCAGTACTTC
TRBD2,TRBJ2-7,TRBV29-1,many,CSVETSRSYEQYF,TGCAGCGTCGAGACTAGCCGGTCCTACGAGCAGTACTTC
TRBD2,TRBJ2-1,TRBV12-3/TRBV12-4,many,CASTELSGSYEQFF,TGTGCCAGCACGGAACTTAGCGGGAGCTATGAGCAGTTCTTC
TRBD2,TRBJ2-1,TRBV5-6,many,CASSQGLAGVYEQFF,TGTGCCAGCAGCCAGGGACTAGCGGGAGTGTATGAGCAGTTCTTC
-,TRBJ2-1,TRBV19,-,CASSEQSRDQQFF,TGTGCCAGTAGTGAGCAATCCCGGGACCAGCAGTTCTTC
TRBD1,TRBJ1-5,TRBV12-3/TRBV12-4,many,CASSFQGAFQPQHF,TGTGCCAGCAGTTTTCAGGGGGCGTTTCAGCCCCAGCATTTT
TRBD2,TRBJ2-3,TRBV5-1,few,CASSRGIAGRSTDTQYF,TGCGCCAGCAGCCGAGGGATAGCGGGGAGAAGCACAGATACGCAGTATTTT
TRBD2,TRBJ2-2,TRBV10-3,many,CAIGLGASGRTNTGELFF,TGTGCCATCGGGTTAGGGGCTAGCGGGAGGACGAACACCGGGGAGCTGTTTTTT
-,TRBJ2-2,TRBV18,few,CASSQQEGTGELFF,TGTGCCAGCTCGCAACAAGAGGGGACCGGGGAGCTGTTTTTT
-,TRBJ2-1,TRBV3-1,many,CASSQDRLIEQFF,TGTGCCAGCAGCCAAGATCGCCTCATTGAGCAGTTCTTC
TRBD1,TRBJ2-7,TRBV29-1,few,CSVEAATGGQLYEQYF,TGCAGCGTTGAAGCCGCGACAGGGGGTCAGTTATACGAGCAGTACTTC